This TCR beta chain was captured in a study of CD8+ T cells in alopecia areata (dated by TCRdb to the late 2010s). For the study in its entirety: The treated patients took part in an open-label pilot trial in which moderate-to-severe alopecia areata was treated with oral tofacitinib at 5 to 10 mg twice daily. Patients stayed on tofacitinib for 6 to 18 months and then had 6 months of follow-up off drug so that delayed response and recurrence could be assessed. Biopsies were taken from tofacitinib-treated patients at baseline and again at 4 and 24 weeks into treatment, and several of those patients also had a later scalp biopsy. In humans, TCRbeta sequencing was performed on scalp tissue and on sorted CD4+ and CD8+ peripheral blood T cells from healthy controls and from patients with patchy or totalis/universalis alopecia areata. To study T cell clonal expansion in alopecia areata, the researchers applied high-throughput TCRbeta sequencing to both the C3H/HeJ mouse model and human patients. RNA was extracted with the PAXgene miRNA kit for fixed scalp, the miRNeasy kit for PBMCs, and the RNeasy kit for mouse skin. Amplification of TCRbeta CDR3 regions was done by immunoSEQ multiplex PCR using 35 Vbeta forward primers and 13 Jbeta reverse primers. Scalp clonality was compared among normal scalp (n=4), patchy alopecia areata scalp (n=8), and alopecia totalis/universalis scalp (n=8). General findings and caveats noted by the study authors: Compared with normal scalp, lesional scalp, particularly in alopecia totalis/universalis, had higher clonality and more expanded CD8+ clones, which suggests antigenic drive. Unlike mouse skin, which is dominated by gammadelta T cells, normal human skin has resident alphabeta T cells that are also sequenced, and this complicates analysis of the scalp TCR repertoire. Shared TCR sequences between patients were less evident than in mice, which may be partly attributable to HLA diversity in the patient population.

CDR1 and CDR2 were assigned from the germline V gene (reference sequence) as SEHNR and FQNEAQ. The CDR3 goes from the cysteine to the phenylalanine over 13 residues. CDR3 DNA only is kept here, 39 bases in frame from base 1. V is clipped by 5 bases and J by 1 base, and the sequence between their germline boundaries is 8 bases long. Library method: the immunoSEQ multiplex PCR assay. RNA was extracted from all samples and reverse transcribed into cDNA, which served as template for TCR sequencing. SuperScript III was used to make first-strand cDNA, primed with a 2:1 mix of oligo-dT and random hexamers. A synthetic immune receptor repertoire was used to gauge amplification bias, and whatever bias remained was removed computationally. From the authors' description of their analysis: After raw reads were preprocessed to remove errors, the CDR3 was defined following IMGT conventions as running from the conserved cysteine to phenylalanine. Clonality was computed by normalizing Shannon entropy by log2 of the number of productive unique TCRs and subtracting the result from 1. Whether scalp clones were CD4 or CD8 was inferred by matching scalp TCRbeta sequences against CD4 and CD8 repertoires sorted from blood. TCRdb holds this immuneACCESS table with in-frame rearrangements only. Some clones are missing; in checked studies, unresolved V genes explain under half, and the rest has no known cause. D and trimming were read from the DNA, whereas the V and J calls and clone size are those reported in that table. The table for this sample lists some 130,000 clones; almost 50% of them were counted only once. About 17% of the sample is taken by the ten largest.

The time point label corresponds to: baseline before oral tofacitinib. From alopecia areata patients, peripheral blood was collected along with lesional scalp punch biopsies. PBMCs were separated by density centrifugation and stained for CD3, CD4 and CD8, after which CD4+ and CD8+ T cells were sorted on a FACSAria. Regarding this clone: No antigen is known for it. The sample holds no much larger clone one base away, and base qualities are not on file.

The sequences come from CD8+ T cells sorted from blood, collected at week 0. This TCR was recovered from a human donor with alopecia areata. The chain uses TRBV7-9 and TRBJ1-1; tentative D gene TRBD1, with 5 bases matching. The sequenced DNA is TGTGCCAGCAGCCCGACAGAGAACACTGAAGCTTTCTTT. This translates into CASSPTENTEAFF.